This T cell receptor beta chain was captured by sequencing in a study of T cell repertoires in cytomegalovirus infection. Study-wide background: Matching HLA type, along with CMV infection, was indicated by public TCR beta signatures.

Study findings and constraints: Cumulative frequency of public TCR beta families picked out carriers of CMV plus the relevant HLA. Dominating the ex vivo response were HLA-C-restricted CMV-specific TCR beta clonotypes.

Germline V lookup: CDR1 LGHNA, CDR2 YNFKEQ. This CDR3 spans 14 amino acids. With 2 bases removed from V and 0 bases from J, the gap between germline ends came to 8 bases. This clonotype was counted between two and nine times. The antigen remains undetermined. TCRdb fed the reads into MiXCR, producing one record per CDR3 protein. The data contain 40,000 to 50,000 distinct CDR3 sequences, 20% to 25% of them singletons. This chain connects TRBV4-2 to TRBJ2-7, with unresolved D. Sequencing input: PBMCs, sequenced either directly or after in vitro stimulation (not recorded which). This receptor was identified in a human donor in good health (CMV status not recorded). Some clones in this sample may be carry-over from other donors' samples. The CDR3 reads CASSQRVGSYEQYF. CDR3 bases: TGTGCCAGCAGCCAAAGGGTTGGCTCCTACGAGCAGTACTTC.